This TCR beta chain was obtained from a study of blood T cell repertoires in COVID-19. Turning to the study itself: Samples came from the United States, Italy and Spain, spanning acute and convalescent COVID-19. T cells, B-cell-depleted T cells, or PBMCs supplied cDNA or gDNA.

Trimming left V 2 bases short and J 0 bases short, with 20 bases between. Germline values: CDR1 SEHNR, CDR2 FQNEAQ (reference sequence). This CDR3 contains 19 residues. In the original workflow: It was from reference gene primer amplification that nucleated cell counts were estimated. The table came from immunoSEQ multiplex PCR; TCRdb's copy has only in-frame clones and leaves some out. V and J calls and clone size follow that table, whereas D and trimming were derived from the DNA. The sample lists 280,000 or so clones; 89% were seen once. Material for sequencing was peripheral blood. The genes are TRBV7-9 and TRBJ1-3, with D perhaps matching TRBD1 (6 bases). This clonotype was sampled from a woman aged 60 to 75 with acute or convalescent COVID-19. CDR3 protein: CASSLWGPLRVISGNTIYF. The CDR3 DNA follows: TGTGCCAGCAGCTTATGGGGGCCGCTGCGGGTAATCTCTGGAAACACCATATATTTT.